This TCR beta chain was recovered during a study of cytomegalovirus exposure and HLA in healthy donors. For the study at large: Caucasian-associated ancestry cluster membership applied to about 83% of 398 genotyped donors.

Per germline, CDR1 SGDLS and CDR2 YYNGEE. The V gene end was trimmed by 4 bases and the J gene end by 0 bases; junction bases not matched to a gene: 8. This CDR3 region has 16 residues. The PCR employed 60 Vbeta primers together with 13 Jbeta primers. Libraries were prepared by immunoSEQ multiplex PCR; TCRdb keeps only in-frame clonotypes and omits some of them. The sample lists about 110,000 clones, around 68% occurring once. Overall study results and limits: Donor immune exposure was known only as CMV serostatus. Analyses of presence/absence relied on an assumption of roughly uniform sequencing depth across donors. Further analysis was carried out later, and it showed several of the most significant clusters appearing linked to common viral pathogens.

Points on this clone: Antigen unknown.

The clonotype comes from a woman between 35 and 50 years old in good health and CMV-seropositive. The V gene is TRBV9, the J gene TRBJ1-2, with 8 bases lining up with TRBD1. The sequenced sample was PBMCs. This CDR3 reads CASSLGGTGANYGYTF. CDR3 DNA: TGTGCCAGCAGCCTCGGCGGGACAGGCGCTAACTATGGCTACACCTTC.